The 2 T cell receptor beta chains below come from one sample, sequenced in a study of CD8 T cells in ankylosing spondylitis. General study results and limits: A TCR beta motif of under ten highly homologous variants appeared characteristic of ankylosing spondylitis blood.

TCRdb re-called the 5' RACE reads through MiXCR, storing one row per CDR3 protein. The table shows roughly 370,000 distinct CDR3 sequences, with approximately 20% occurring only once. Their target antigens are unknown. Sequences were obtained from blood, either unsorted or a sorted T cell fraction (not recorded which). The receptors originated from a male donor with ankylosing spondylitis.

This clonotype was observed a handful of times. In DNA, the CDR3 is TGTGCCAGCAGCTTCACAGGAACCCTCCACGAGCAGTACTTC. Translating gives CASSFTGTLHEQYF. The chain joins TRBV5-6 to TRBJ2-7; D is perhaps TRBD1 (5 bases). The V end was cut by 2 bases, the J end by 5 bases, with 14 bases between. The CDR3 covers 14 residues. Germline loops: CDR1 SGHDT, CDR2 YYEEEE.

The chain uses TRBV28 and TRBJ1-4; 9 bases line up with TRBD1. Germline values: CDR1 MDHEN, CDR2 SYDVKM. V gave up 5 bases and J gave up 5 bases; unmatched junction bases: 6. CDR3 length: 15 residues. The CDR3, as DNA: TGTGCCAGCAGTCCCCCGGGACAGGGAAATGAAAAACTGTTTTTT. Encoded protein: CASSPPGQGNEKLFF.